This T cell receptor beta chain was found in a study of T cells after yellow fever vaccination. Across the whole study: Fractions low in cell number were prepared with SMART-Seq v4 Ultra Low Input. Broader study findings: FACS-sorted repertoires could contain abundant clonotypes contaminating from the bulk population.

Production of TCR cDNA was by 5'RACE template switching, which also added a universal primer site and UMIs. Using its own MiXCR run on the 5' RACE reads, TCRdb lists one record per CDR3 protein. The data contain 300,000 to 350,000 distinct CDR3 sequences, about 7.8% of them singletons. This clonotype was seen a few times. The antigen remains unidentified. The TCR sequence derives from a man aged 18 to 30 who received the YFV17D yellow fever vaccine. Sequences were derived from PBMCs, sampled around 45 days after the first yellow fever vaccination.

CDR3 DNA sequence: TGTGCCAGCAGCTTAAGGGGTAACAGGGAATTAGGAGAGACCCAGTACTTC. It codes for CASSLRGNRELGETQYF. The chain combines TRBV7-3 with TRBJ2-5; tentatively, D is TRBD1 (6 bases). Germline assignment: CDR1 SGHTA and CDR2 FQGTGA. The ends were cut back, 1 base at V and 4 bases at J, with 19 bases in the middle. The CDR3 length is 17 residues. Looking up the rest from reference TRBV7-3 and TRBJ2-5 gives the full variable domain: GAGVSQTPSNKVTEKGKYVELRCDPISGHTALYWYRQSLGQGPEFLIYFQGTGAADDSGLPNDRFFAVRPEGSVSTLKIQRTERGDSAVYLCASSLRGNRELGETQYFGPGTRLLVL.